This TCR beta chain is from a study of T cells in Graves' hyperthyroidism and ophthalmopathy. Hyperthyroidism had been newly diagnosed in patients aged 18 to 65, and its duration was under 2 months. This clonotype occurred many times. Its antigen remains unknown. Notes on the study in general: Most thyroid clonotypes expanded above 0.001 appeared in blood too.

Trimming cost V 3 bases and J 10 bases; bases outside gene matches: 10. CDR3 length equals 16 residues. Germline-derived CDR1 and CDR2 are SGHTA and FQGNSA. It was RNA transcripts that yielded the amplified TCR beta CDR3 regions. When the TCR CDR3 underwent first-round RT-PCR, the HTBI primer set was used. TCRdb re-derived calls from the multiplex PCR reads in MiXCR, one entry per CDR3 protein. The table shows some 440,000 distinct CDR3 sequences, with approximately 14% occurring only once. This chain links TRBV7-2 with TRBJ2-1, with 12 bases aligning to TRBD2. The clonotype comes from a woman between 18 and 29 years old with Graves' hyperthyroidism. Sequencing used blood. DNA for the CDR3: TGTGCCAGCAGCTTGCGGCTGACTAGCGGGAGCGGGGAGCAGTTCTTC. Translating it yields CASSLRLTSGSGEQFF.